The 32 T cell receptor beta chains below come from one sample, sequenced in a study of vaccination effects on CD4 cells after COVID-19. Prior to sequencing, the ViraFEST assay stimulated PBMC with viral peptide pools, which expanded the antigen-specific CD4+ T cells. CD4+ T cells were isolated after less than 12 days of culture. No antigen has been assigned to these receptors. TCRdb's table, derived via immunoSEQ multiplex PCR, lists solely in-frame clones and lacks some. The table includes about 54,000 clones, around 86% detected once. This material consisted of CD4+ T cells from PBMCs cultured with HCoV-229E spike peptides, taken before COVID-19 vaccination. These TCRs come from a human donor who received a COVID-19 vaccine.

V usage is TRBV5-4 and J usage is TRBJ2-6, with D possibly being TRBD1 (6 bases). The CDR3 has 15 residues. Trimming took off 4 bases at V and 4 bases at J, with 12 bases between the two ends. Germline V gene lookup returns CDR1 SGHNT and CDR2 YYREEE (reference sequence). CDR3 nucleotides: TGTGCCAGCAGCCCACCGGGGACAGGGGCCAACGTCCTGACTTTC. This sequence encodes CASSPPGTGANVLTF.

A few counts support this clone. The V gene is TRBV5-1, the J gene TRBJ2-3, with 7 positions matching TRBD2. V trimming: 2 bases; J trimming: 6 bases; junction bases outside the gene matches: 9. The CDR3 runs 15 residues. Germline V gene sequence: CDR1 SGHRS, CDR2 YFSETQ. This CDR3 is CASSFLTGGSDTQYF. In nucleotides, the CDR3 is TGCGCCAGCAGCTTCCTAACGGGGGGATCGGATACGCAGTATTTT.

V is TRBV24-1 and J is TRBJ2-2, with 7 bases that match TRBD1. The CDR3 sequence is 17 residues long. V was pared by 4 bases and J by 4 bases, with 11 bases of the junction left unmatched. The V gene's germline CDR1 is KGHDR and CDR2 SFDVKD. CDR3 DNA: TGTGCCACCAGTGACACGACAGGGCGCGAGGGCACCGGGGAGCTGTTTTTT. Translated, it gives CATSDTTGREGTGELFF.

The chain recombines TRBV6-6 with TRBJ1-1; maybe TRBD1 (5 bases). In germline, CDR1 is MNHNY, CDR2 SVGAGI (reference sequence). The CDR3 sequence is 17 residues long. Between the trimmed V and J ends, which lost 5 bases and 4 bases, there was a span of 23 bases. The chain's CDR3 is CASSRFGGGGFGTEAFF. The CDR3 DNA follows: TGTGCCAGCAGTCGGTTCGGGGGTGGGGGGTTTGGCACTGAAGCTTTCTTT.

The J gene is TRBJ1-5, the V gene TRBV6-5; perhaps TRBD1 as D (6 bases). The CDR3 has 15 amino acids. Germline loops: CDR1 MNHEY, CDR2 SVGAGI. V lost 6 bases, J lost 2 bases, and 14 bases lay in between. The CDR3 is CASRTDRYGNQPQHF. The CDR3 DNA sequence: TGTGCCAGCAGAACCGACAGGTACGGCAATCAGCCCCAGCATTTT.

V is TRBV6-5 and J is TRBJ2-2, with D uncertain. Germline V gives CDR1 MNHEY, CDR2 SVGAGI. V was clipped by 8 bases and J by 2 bases, with 6 bases between them. This CDR3 is built from 12 residues. In DNA form, the CDR3 reads TGTGCCAGCGGGCCAAACACCGGGGAGCTGTTTTTT. This encodes CASGPNTGELFF.

CDR3 nucleotide sequence: TGTGCCAGCAGTTTACGCGGCAGAACTAATGGCTACACCTTC. Amino acid sequence: CASSLRGRTNGYTF. V and J are TRBV28 and TRBJ1-2; D is unclear. This CDR3 comprises 14 residues. The V end lost 2 bases, the J end lost 6 bases, and 13 bases lay between the germline ends. The germline CDR1 and CDR2 sequences are MDHEN and SYDVKM.

V gene TRBV7-3 combines with J gene TRBJ2-2; D gene ambiguous. V was trimmed by 2 bases and J by 5 bases, leaving 6 bases between them. Germline V gene sequence: CDR1 SGHTA, CDR2 FQGTGA. This CDR3 region has 13 residues. The CDR3 here is CASSLLRTGELFF. CDR3 bases: TGTGCCAGCAGCTTACTTAGGACCGGGGAGCTGTTTTTT.

The chain joins TRBV6-5 to TRBJ2-1, with D uncertain. Trimming removed 2 bases from V and 9 bases from J, with 20 bases in between. From germline, CDR1 is MNHEY and CDR2 SVGAGI. The CDR3 consists of 16 residues. CDR3 nucleotide sequence: TGTGCCAGCAGTTACAGTCCAGGTCACGCTTATGGTGAGCAGTTCTTC. Its translation: CASSYSPGHAYGEQFF.

V and J are TRBV19 and TRBJ2-5, with TRBD1 matching 7 bases. The germline V gene has CDR1 LNHDA and CDR2 SQIVND (reference sequence). The CDR3 sequence is 13 residues long. With V trimmed by 5 bases and J by 5 bases, 5 bases remained unmatched. This CDR3 reads CASSGQAKETQYF. The CDR3 region has the DNA TGTGCCAGTAGTGGACAGGCCAAGGAGACCCAGTACTTC. The complete variable domain, with remaining parts taken from reference TRBV19 and TRBJ2-5, reads DGGITQSPKYLFRKEGQNVTLSCEQNLNHDAMYWYRQDPGQGLRLIYYSQIVNDFQKGDIAEGYSVSREKKESFPLTVTSAQKNPTAFYLCASSGQAKETQYFGPGTRLLVL.

This chain uses TRBV2 with TRBJ2-3; no clear D gene. Germline-derived CDR1 and CDR2 are SNHLY and FYNNEI. Trimming removed 4 bases from V and 2 bases from J, with 10 bases in between. The length of the CDR3 is 14 residues. Here the CDR3 reads CASSADGHTDTQYF. The CDR3 DNA sequence: TGTGCCAGCAGTGCGGACGGCCACACAGATACGCAGTATTTT.

The genes are TRBV7-6 and TRBJ1-6; D not certain. Germline loops: CDR1 SGHVS, CDR2 FNYEAQ. V dropped 4 bases and J dropped 0 bases, with 7 bases sitting between them. The CDR3 loop spans 15 amino acids. CDR3 nucleotides: TGTGCCAGCAGCTCCTCGAACTCCTATAATTCACCCCTCCACTTT. As protein: CASSSSNSYNSPLHF. The full variable domain, with the rest looked up from reference TRBV7-6 and TRBJ1-6, is GAGVSQSPRYKVTKRGQDVALRCDPISGHVSLYWYRQALGQGPEFLTYFNYEAQQDKSGLPNDRFSAERPEGSISTLTIQRTEQRDSAMYRCASSSSNSYNSPLHFGNGTRLTVT.

This sequence joins TRBV11-2 and TRBJ1-3; D is undetermined. Germline-derived CDR1 and CDR2 are SGHAT and FQNNGV. V shed 0 bases and J shed 9 bases, with 12 bases lying between them. There are 14 residues in the CDR3. DNA for the CDR3: TGTGCCAGCAGCTTAGATGGAGGCCCAGGCACCATATATTTT. Protein sequence: CASSLDGGPGTIYF.

This sequence joins TRBV2 and TRBJ1-5; the D gene is possibly TRBD1 (6 bases). This CDR3 comprises 13 residues. Germline V CDR1 and CDR2: SNHLY, FYNNEI. Trimming removed 7 bases from V and 4 bases from J, with 11 bases in between. CDR3 residues: CASKGELNQPQHF. The CDR3 nucleotides are TGTGCCAGCAAGGGGGAGCTTAATCAGCCCCAGCATTTT.

V gene TRBV6-5 combines with J gene TRBJ1-2; perhaps TRBD1 as D (5 bases). V gave up 6 bases and J gave up 4 bases, with 12 bases separating them. This CDR3 region has 13 residues. CDR1 MNHEY and CDR2 SVGAGI come from the germline V gene. The CDR3 sequence: CASSDPGPYGYTF. In DNA, the CDR3 is TGTGCCAGCAGCGATCCGGGACCCTATGGCTACACCTTC.

The rearrangement uses TRBV6-5 and TRBJ2-7, with 8 bases fitting TRBD1. Germline V gene data show CDR1 as MNHEY and CDR2 as SVGAGI. CDR3 size: 13 residues. V lost 5 bases, J lost 6 bases, and 6 bases stayed unmatched. The CDR3 protein is CASSTLTGAEQYV. The CDR3 coding sequence is TGTGCCAGCAGTACCCTGACAGGGGCCGAGCAGTACGTC.

The genes are TRBV12-3 or TRBV12-4 and TRBJ2-3, with D perhaps TRBD1 or TRBD2 (6 bases each). V was trimmed by 2 bases and J by 5 bases, leaving 8 bases between them. The CDR3 runs 13 residues. CDR3 coding DNA: TGTGCCAGCAGTTTAAAGGGGGGAGATACGCAGTATTTT. It is translated as CASSLKGGDTQYF.

Only one count was recorded for this clone. The chain links TRBV28 to TRBJ1-5; no reliable D call. CDR1 is MDHEN and CDR2 is SYDVKM in the germline V gene. The CDR3 spans 14 residues. Trimming left V 5 bases short and J 2 bases short, with 10 bases between. The CDR3 spells CASSPQHGNQPQHF. The DNA of the CDR3 is TGTGCCAGCAGTCCCCAACATGGCAATCAGCCCCAGCATTTT. The entire variable domain, with the rest obtained from reference TRBV28 and TRBJ1-5, is as follows: DVKVTQSSRYLVKRTGEKVFLECVQDMDHENMFWYRQDPGLGLRLIYFSYDVKMKEKGDIPEGYSVSREKKERFSLILESASTNQTSMYLCASSPQHGNQPQHFGDGTRLSIL.

This chain joins TRBV19 and TRBJ1-5; 10 nucleotides line up with TRBD1. From germline, CDR1 is LNHDA and CDR2 SQIVND (reference sequence). V lost 5 bases and J lost 1; bases outside the gene matches: 11. This CDR3 has 18 amino acids. CDR3 in amino acids: CASSASGQGMWSNQPQHF. The CDR3 DNA reads as TGTGCCAGTAGTGCCTCGGGACAGGGGATGTGGAGCAATCAGCCCCAGCATTTT.

This CDR3 reads CASSPPSKTQYF. The CDR3 DNA sequence: TGTGCCAGCTCACCACCGTCAAAGACCCAGTACTTC. This sequence joins TRBV18 and TRBJ2-5; D unresolved. This CDR3 has 12 residues. With 0 bases removed from V and 6 bases from J, the gap between germline ends came to 5 bases. CDR1 is KGHSH, CDR2 LQKENI, per germline.

This clone appeared once. The V call is TRBV5-1, the J call TRBJ2-6, with 12 bases fitting TRBD1. This CDR3 region has 20 residues. CDR1 and CDR2 (germline): SGHRS, YFSETQ. V was clipped by 6 bases and J by 1 base; unmatched bases: 14. CDR3 residues: CASKRIPPGQGASGANVLTF. The CDR3 DNA follows: TGCGCCAGCAAGCGCATTCCGCCGGGACAGGGGGCTTCTGGGGCCAACGTCCTGACTTTC. Using reference TRBV5-1 and TRBJ2-6 for the parts outside the CDR3, the full variable domain is KAGVTQTPRYLIKTRGQQVTLSCSPISGHRSVSWYQQTPGQGLQFLFEYFSETQRNKGNFPGRFSGRQFSNSRSEMNVSTLELGDSALYLCASKRIPPGQGASGANVLTFGAGSRLTVL.

V and J are TRBV18 and TRBJ1-3, with D unresolved. V was clipped by 2 bases and J by 3 bases, with 11 bases between them. Germline V lookup: CDR1 KGHSH, CDR2 LQKENI. CDR3 length: 15 amino acids. The CDR3 region is CASSPVGQIGNTIYF. The CDR3 bases are TGTGCCAGCTCACCAGTCGGGCAGATTGGAAACACCATATATTTT.

The V call is TRBV10-3, the J call TRBJ1-2; no reliable D call. Germline V gene lookup returns CDR1 ENHRY and CDR2 SYGVKD. This CDR3 has 17 amino acids. V shed 1 base and J shed 4 bases, with 19 bases lying between them. Written as DNA, the CDR3 is TGTGCCATCAGTGAGTTGAAGACATGGAGGACGACCTATGGCTACACCTTC. Amino acids: CAISELKTWRTTYGYTF.

J is TRBJ2-3 and V is TRBV29-1, with D possibly matching TRBD1 (6 bases). In germline, CDR1 is SQVTM, CDR2 ANQGSEA. The length of the CDR3 is 13 residues. With 4 bases removed from V and 3 bases from J, the gap between germline ends came to 11 bases. The CDR3 spells CSVAGGQTDTQYF. CDR3 DNA sequence: TGCAGCGTTGCCGGCGGACAGACAGATACGCAGTATTTT.

The rearrangement uses TRBV30 and TRBJ2-7; 13 bases match TRBD2. Germline lookup yields CDR1 GTSNPN and CDR2 SVGIG (reference sequence). The CDR3 totals 18 residues. The V and J ends lost 4 bases and 0 bases, in that order; junction bases with no gene match: 12. CDR3 residues: CAWIGTGTSGVSSYEQYV. The CDR3 DNA is TGTGCCTGGATCGGTACCGGGACTAGCGGGGTGAGCTCCTACGAGCAGTACGTC.

The CDR3 sequence: CATSRDLPTNTGELFF. The CDR3 nucleotides are TGTGCCACCAGCAGAGATCTTCCCACTAACACCGGGGAGCTGTTTTTT. V usage is TRBV15 and J usage is TRBJ2-2; no reliable D call. Trimming shortened V by 0 bases and J by 2 bases, and 10 bases separated the two germline ends. CDR1 LNHNV and CDR2 YYDKDF come from the germline V gene (reference sequence). There are 16 residues in the CDR3.

V usage is TRBV15 and J usage is TRBJ1-5, with a tentative D call TRBD1 (5 bases). This CDR3 is 16 amino acids long. Trimming took 3 bases from V and 4 from J, leaving 16 bases between them. Germline CDR1 is LNHNV and CDR2 is YYDKDF (reference sequence). The chain's CDR3 is CATSSEAAGINQPQHF. The CDR3 DNA reads TGTGCCACCAGCAGTGAAGCTGCAGGGATTAATCAGCCCCAGCATTTT. The whole variable domain, filled in from reference TRBV15 and TRBJ1-5, reads DAMVIQNPRYQVTQFGKPVTLSCSQTLNHNVMYWYQQKSSQAPKLLFHYYDKDFNNEADTPDNFQSRRPNTSFCFLDIRSPGLGDTAMYLCATSSEAAGINQPQHFGDGTRLSIL.

This chain links TRBV1 with TRBJ1-5; the table's D call TRBD1 went unverified against the DNA. TRBV1 is a documented pseudogene. The CDR3 is 14 amino acids. CDR3 sequence: CTSSTDELNQPQHF. CDR3 nucleotide sequence: TGCACCAGCAGCACAGACGAACTCAATCAGCCCCAGCATTTT.

The CDR3 nucleotides are TGTGCCAGCAGTAAGGTCAACAGGGTCGATCAGCCCCAGCATTTT. This encodes CASSKVNRVDQPQHF. The V call is TRBV27, the J call TRBJ1-5, with TRBD1 as a possible D gene (6 bases). Trimming cost V 5 bases and J 5 bases, with 16 bases left between them. The germline CDR1 and CDR2 sequences are MNHEY and SMNVEV (reference sequence). This CDR3 has 15 residues.

There are a few counts of this clone. Germline and junction disagree at one end, which may indicate a read error. V is TRBV2 and J is TRBJ2-2; TRBD1 matches 9 bases. Germline loops: CDR1 SNHLY, CDR2 FYNNEI. The CDR3 length is 15 residues. The CDR3 nucleotides read TGTGCCAGCAGACTACAGGGGGCGAATACCGGGGAGCTGTTTTTT. This sequence encodes CASRLQGANTGELFF.

The V gene is TRBV19, the J gene TRBJ1-1; possible D gene TRBD1, 5 bases. Germline V gene sequence: CDR1 LNHDA, CDR2 SQIVND (reference sequence). This CDR3 is 13 amino acids long. Trimming took 8 bases from V and 1 from J, leaving 11 bases between them. Here the CDR3 reads CASQGFANTEAFF. For the CDR3, the DNA is TGTGCCAGTCAGGGATTCGCGAACACTGAAGCTTTCTTT. The entire variable domain, with the rest obtained from reference TRBV19 and TRBJ1-1, is as follows: DGGITQSPKYLFRKEGQNVTLSCEQNLNHDAMYWYRQDPGQGLRLIYYSQIVNDFQKGDIAEGYSVSREKKESFPLTVTSAQKNPTAFYLCASQGFANTEAFFGQGTRLTVV.

The chain has TRBV5-1 and TRBJ1-5; 10 nucleotides agree with TRBD1. Trimming removed 0 bases from V and 5 bases from J; junction bases left unmatched: 2. CDR3 length: 15 residues. The germline CDR1 and CDR2 sequences are SGHRS and YFSETQ. CDR3 protein: CASSLAGTGDQPQHF. CDR3 nucleotide sequence: TGCGCCAGCAGCTTGGCCGGGACAGGGGATCAGCCCCAGCATTTT.